The clone carrying this TCR beta chain was seen a handful of times. As yet, its antigen is unknown. Unique molecular identifiers were built into the TCRbeta library. TCRdb independently ran MiXCR on the PCR reads; one entry per CDR3 protein. The repertoire holds around 250,000 distinct CDR3 sequences, with about 23% as singletons. This sample was taken from a study of T-cell reconstitution after alpha-beta-depleted transplantation in children. Study-level results: Expanded clones from the graft, numbering several hundred, reportedly supplied alpha-beta T cells about two months after transplant. Newly produced T cells mostly accounted for T-cell counts and diversity one year post-transplant. Where some patients showed high TCRbeta diversity at day 60, it came from recipient T cells and thymic progenitors that had survived.

V lost 4 bases to trimming and J lost 2 bases, with 12 bases between them. The CDR3 has 15 amino acids. Sequenced here: PBMCs, sampled before TCRalphabeta/CD19-depleted stem cell transplant. The origin of this receptor is a girl aged 2 to 10 with Fanconi anemia, due to receive a stem cell transplant. The chain is built from TRBV12-3 or TRBV12-4 and TRBJ1-5; D might be TRBD1 (6 bases). The CDR3 DNA sequence: TGTGCCAGCAGTTCCCCGGGACACGGCAATCAGCCCCAGCATTTT. Its protein is CASSSPGHGNQPQHF.